These T cell receptor beta chains were read from a single sample in a study of PD-1 blockade in classical Hodgkin lymphoma. The method was immunoSEQ multiplex PCR; TCRdb's version includes in-frame clones alone and lacks a portion of them. The top ten hold about 3.9% of the sample, which has tens of thousands of clones, 72% seen once. The material was peripheral blood mononuclear cells (PBMCs), obtained before the fourth cycle of nivolumab. The source is a human donor with classical Hodgkin lymphoma. Each CDR3 is given with its conserved first and last residue. A D gene is named only where the DNA matches it firmly. Part of the rows lack a size; the others show once, few, many or a class for expanded clones.

clone size	D gene	V gene	J gene	CDR3 DNA	CDR3 protein
.	.	TRBV9	TRBJ2-3	TGTGCCAGCAGCGTAGGCCGGGACGGTACGCAGTATTTT	CASSVGRDGTQYF
few	.	TRBV27	TRBJ2-7	TGTGCCAGCAGTGGACCAACAAACGCCTACGAGCAGTACTTC	CASSGPTNAYEQYF
.	TRBD2	TRBV29-1	TRBJ2-7	TGCAGCGTTGAAGGCGCGGGGGACGAGCAGTACTTC	CSVEGAGDEQYF
.	.	TRBV4-3	TRBJ1-2	TGCGCCAGCAGCCAAGATTCGAGGGGATACGATGGCTACACCTTC	CASSQDSRGYDGYTF
.	TRBD2	TRBV6-1	TRBJ2-1	TGTGCCAGCAGTGAAATCTCCGGGACTAGGTACGGCAATGAGCAGTTCTTC	CASSEISGTRYGNEQFF
.	TRBD1	TRBV27	TRBJ1-2	TGTGCCAGCAGCACGACAGGGAATGGCTACACCTTC	CASSTTGNGYTF
.	.	TRBV27	TRBJ1-5	TGTGCCAGCAGTTTACAGGGTTATGGCAATCAGCCCCAGCATTTT	CASSLQGYGNQPQHF
.	TRBD1	TRBV5-8	TRBJ1-1	TGTGCCAGCAGCATATACAGGGGCGTAACGAACACTGAAGCTTTCTTT	CASSIYRGVTNTEAFF
.	TRBD2	TRBV6-5	TRBJ2-7	TGTGCCAGCAGTCCTTCCAGCGGGGGCAGTGAGCAGTACTTC	CASSPSSGGSEQYF
few	.	TRBV6-8	TRBJ1-1	TGTGCCAGCAGTTCCGGGGTAGGGGCGTCTTCCACTGAAGCTTTCTTT	CASSSGVGASSTEAFF
.	.	TRBV7-9	TRBJ1-6	TGTGCCAGCAGCAGCTACGGTCAACAGTCCGAAAGGGGTTCACCCCTCCACTTT	CASSSYGQQSERGSPLHF
.	TRBD1	TRBV7-2	TRBJ1-2	TGTGCCAGCAGCTTAACAGGGGCCTATGGCTACACCTTC	CASSLTGAYGYTF
.	.	TRBV29-1	TRBJ2-4	TGCAGCGTTGAACCCACCGGCGAGGGTTCCAAAAACATTCAGTACTTC	CSVEPTGEGSKNIQYF
.	.	TRBV28	TRBJ2-7	TGTGCCAGCAGTCGCGTCAGGGTCCACGAGCAGTACTTC	CASSRVRVHEQYF
.	TRBD1	TRBV30	TRBJ2-7	TGTGCCTGGAGTAATCCGGGACAGCCAAAATTGTCCTACGAGCAGTACTTC	CAWSNPGQPKLSYEQYF
.	.	TRBV15	TRBJ2-5	TGTGCCACCAGCAGAGATGAAGAGACCCAGTACTTC	CATSRDEETQYF
.	TRBD1	TRBV11-3	TRBJ2-7	TGTGCCAGCAGTTTCGGACAGGGCTACGAGCAGTACTTC	CASSFGQGYEQYF
few	.	TRBV19	TRBJ2-7	TGTGCCAGTAGTGCAGGGATGGCCTACGAGCAGTACTTC	CASSAGMAYEQYF
.	.	TRBV10-2	TRBJ2-3	TGCGCCAGCAGTAAGGGGGAAAGGACAGATACGCAGTATTTT	CASSKGERTDTQYF
once	TRBD1	TRBV7-9	TRBJ1-2	TGTGCCAGCAGCTTAGTTGGGACAGGGTGGTCGGATGGCTACACCTTC	CASSLVGTGWSDGYTF
.	.	TRBV27	TRBJ2-5	TGTGCCAGCAGTTTTACTAGGACAGCAGGAGAGACCCAGTACTTC	CASSFTRTAGETQYF
.	.	TRBV29-1	TRBJ2-7	TGCAGCGCGGGGGGCGGGGACGCCTACGAGCAGTACTTC	CSAGGGDAYEQYF
.	.	TRBV7-2	TRBJ1-4	TGTGCCAGCAGCTACGTGGGACACGCTAATGAAAAACTGTTTTTT	CASSYVGHANEKLFF
few	TRBD1	TRBV7-3	TRBJ1-1	TGTGCCAGCAGCTTCTGGACAGGAATAAACACTGAAGCTTTCTTT	CASSFWTGINTEAFF
.	.	TRBV30	TRBJ1-3	TGTGCCTGGAGTCCTTTCGGGACATTATATTTT	CAWSPFGTLYF
.	TRBD2	TRBV28	TRBJ2-1	TGTGCCAGCAGTTTAGACGTTGTGGTAGCGGGAGGGGATGAGCAGTTCTTC	CASSLDVVVAGGDEQFF
.	.	TRBV9	TRBJ2-7	TGTGCCAGCAGCGTAGGGTTGACCTACGAGCAGTACTTC	CASSVGLTYEQYF
.	.	TRBV12-5	TRBJ1-3	TGTGCTAGTTCAAGGGTCCGGGGAAACACCATATATTTT	CASSRVRGNTIYF
.	TRBD1	TRBV7-2	TRBJ1-1	TGTGCCAGCAGCACTACCAGGGGGACGGGTAGATTGACTGAAGCTTTCTTT	CASSTTRGTGRLTEAFF
few	.	TRBV7-2	TRBJ2-7	TGTGCCAGCAGCTTAGCCCCGGCCTACGAGCAGTACTTC	CASSLAPAYEQYF
.	.	TRBV7-9	TRBJ1-5	TGTGCCAGCAGCCCCCCCTTAGACGGGAACAATCAGCCCCAGCATTTT	CASSPPLDGNNQPQHF
.	TRBD1	TRBV9	TRBJ2-7	TGTGCCAGCAGTCCCAGAGGACAGGGAGAGTACGAGCAGTACTTC	CASSPRGQGEYEQYF
few	TRBD2	TRBV2	TRBJ2-2	TGTGCCAGCGGGGGACTAGCGAACACCGGGGAGCTGTTTTTT	CASGGLANTGELFF
.	.	TRBV27	TRBJ1-1	TGTGCCAGTCGGGGCCTTGCGCCTGAAGCTTTCTTT	CASRGLAPEAFF
.	.	TRBV9	TRBJ2-1	TGTGCCAGCAGCGACGGGGTTGAACCCAGCTCCTACAATGAGCAGTTCTTC	CASSDGVEPSSYNEQFF
.	TRBD1	TRBV18	TRBJ1-3	TGTGCCAGCTCACCCACCGCAGGGGGCAGTGGAAACACCATATATTTT	CASSPTAGGSGNTIYF
.	.	TRBV28	TRBJ1-2	TGTGCCAGCAGTCGGATCCCTAACTATGGCTACACCTTC	CASSRIPNYGYTF
.	.	TRBV6-1	TRBJ2-2	TGTGCCAGCAGTGAACAAGTACAGGGTAGGGAGCTGTTTTTT	CASSEQVQGRELFF
once	.	TRBV4-3	TRBJ1-1	TGCGCCAGCAGCCAAGACCTAACGTGGCGGACGGCTAACGCTGAAGCTTTCTTT	CASSQDLTWRTANAEAFF
.	.	TRBV7-2	TRBJ1-2	TGTGCCAGCAGCTCCGCCGGAGGTCGTGGCTACACCTTC	CASSSAGGRGYTF
.	TRBD2	TRBV7-8	TRBJ2-1	TGTGCCAGCAGCCCACTAGCGGGGGGGAATGAGCAGTTCTTC	CASSPLAGGNEQFF